Listed here are 29 T cell receptor beta chains from one sample, sequenced in a study of neurological immune-mediated disorders. MiXCR, run by TCRdb on the 5' RACE reads, gives a single entry per CDR3 protein. The sample holds some 60,000 distinct CDR3 sequences, less than 2.5% seen once. Specimen: PBMCs. The origin of the receptors is a man in his fifties or sixties with multiple sclerosis.

This clonotype was counted many times. V and J are TRBV7-2 and TRBJ2-7, with 8 positions matching TRBD1. J gave up 7 bases and V 5 bases, and 10 bases lay outside the gene matches. This CDR3 spans 14 amino acids. From germline, CDR1 is SGHTA and CDR2 FQGNSA. CDR3 coding DNA: TGTGCCAGCAGCCTACTCCGGACAGGGCGGGAGCAGTACTTC. Translating it yields CASSLLRTGREQYF.

This clonotype was detected many times. The V gene is TRBV7-6, the J gene TRBJ2-6; D gene uncertain. CDR1 is SGHVS, CDR2 FNYEAQ, per germline. The CDR3 length is 16 residues. The V and J ends lost 5 bases and 0 bases respectively, with 11 bases between them. CDR3 loop: CASSQTPVSGANVLTF. The CDR3 DNA sequence: TGTGCCAGCAGCCAGACACCAGTCTCTGGGGCCAACGTCCTGACTTTC.

Notes on this clonotype: Possible read error: a much larger clone is one base away. The chain couples TRBV11-1 to TRBJ2-3; 9 bases align to TRBD2. The ends lost 5 bases at V and 3 bases at J; junction bases unmatched: 12. There are 17 residues in the CDR3. Looked up from germline, CDR1 is SGHAT and CDR2 is FQDESV (reference sequence). CDR3 loop: CASSKRDSGGVTDTQYF. CDR3 bases: TGTGCCAGCAGCAAAAGGGATAGCGGGGGAGTTACAGATACGCAGTATTTT. Filled out from reference TRBV11-1 and TRBJ2-3, the complete variable domain reads EAEVAQSPRYKITEKSQAVAFWCDPISGHATLYWYRQILGQGPELLVQFQDESVVDDSQLPKDRFSAERLKGVDSTLKIQPAELGDSAMYLCASSKRDSGGVTDTQYFGPGTRLTVL.

The table lists this clonotype with many counts. This CDR3 reads CAISEGRESNQPQHF. CDR3 bases: TGTGCCATCAGTGAGGGCAGGGAGAGCAATCAGCCCCAGCATTTT. V usage is TRBV10-3 and J usage is TRBJ1-5, with D possibly being TRBD1 (5 bases). V lost 2 bases to trimming and J lost 1 base, with 9 bases between them. The germline gives CDR1 ENHRY, CDR2 SYGVKD. CDR3 length equals 15 residues.

Only a few counts were recorded for this clonotype. The rearrangement uses TRBV4-1 and TRBJ2-7; no definite D call. The germline V and J ends were trimmed by 5 bases and 5 bases, with 19 bases remaining between them. CDR3 size: 15 residues. CDR1 MGHRA and CDR2 YSYEKL come from the germline V gene. CDR3 region: CASSGSQDPGHEQYF. CDR3 bases: TGCGCCAGCAGCGGCTCCCAGGATCCTGGGCACGAGCAGTACTTC.

This clonotype has at least ten counts. The chain combines TRBV6-2 or TRBV6-3 with TRBJ1-1; tentatively, D is TRBD1 (6 bases). V was trimmed by 6 bases and J by 4 bases, leaving 15 bases between them. The CDR3 consists of 14 residues. CDR1 and CDR2 (germline): MNHEY, SVGEGT. CDR3 in amino acids: CASRSGGTITEAFF. For the CDR3, the DNA is TGTGCCAGCAGGAGTGGGGGCACTATCACTGAAGCTTTCTTT.

This clonotype was recorded at least ten times. CDR3 in amino acids: CSVQKRGEFF. DNA of the CDR3: TGCAGCGTGCAAAAGCGGGGGGAGTTCTTC. The chain joins TRBV29-1 to TRBJ2-1; 9 nucleotides align to TRBD2. The germline gives CDR1 SQVTM, CDR2 ANQGSEA. V dropped 6 bases and J dropped 14; count of bases not matched to a gene: 5. This CDR3 comprises 10 residues.

In its sample, this clonotype was seen many times. The J gene is TRBJ1-3, the V gene TRBV9; 7 bases are shared with TRBD1. Unmatched junction bases numbered 3, after V lost 3 bases and J lost 3 bases. Germline loops: CDR1 SGDLS, CDR2 YYNGEE. The CDR3 consists of 14 residues. CDR3 sequence (DNA): TGTGCCAGCAGCGGAGGGGGCCATGGAAACACCATATATTTT. Protein product: CASSGGGHGNTIYF.

This clonotype was found many times. V and J are TRBV6-5 and TRBJ1-5, with a weak D call TRBD1 (6 bases). CDR1 MNHEY and CDR2 SVGAGI come from the germline V gene. This CDR3 region has 13 residues. The germline V and J ends were trimmed by 4 bases and 4 bases, with 8 bases remaining between them. CDR3: CASSSRGNQPQHF. The CDR3 coding sequence is TGTGCCAGCAGTTCCAGGGGAAATCAGCCCCAGCATTTT.

This clonotype was picked up many times. The chain carries TRBV7-8 and TRBJ2-2, with 13 bases matching TRBD2. The V gene end was trimmed by 1 base and the J gene end by 5 bases; junction bases not matched to a gene: 4. Per germline, CDR1 SGHVS and CDR2 FQNEAQ. This CDR3 is 17 amino acids long. CDR3 nucleotide sequence: TGTGCCAGCAGCTTAGGGTTGGGACTAGCGGGGACCGGGGAGCTGTTTTTT. It translates to CASSLGLGLAGTGELFF.

This clonotype has at least ten counts. The V and J genes are TRBV7-9 and TRBJ2-7, with TRBD1 matching 7 bases. V lost 5 bases, J lost 9 bases, and 4 bases stayed unmatched. CDR1 and CDR2 (germline): SEHNR, FQNEAQ (reference sequence). The CDR3 is 11 amino acids. CDR3 bases: TGTGCCAGCAGCGTCAACAGGGGGCAGTACTTC. It is translated as CASSVNRGQYF.

This clonotype was found many times. The chain recombines TRBV7-9 with TRBJ1-5, with TRBD1 as a possible D gene (5 bases). The V gene's germline CDR1 is SEHNR and CDR2 FQNEAQ (reference sequence). This CDR3 is built from 15 residues. Trimming shortened V by 3 bases and J by 2 bases, and 11 bases separated the two germline ends. CDR3 loop: CASSFGQGRNQPQHF. In DNA form, the CDR3 reads TGTGCCAGCAGCTTCGGTCAGGGTCGCAATCAGCCCCAGCATTTT. The variable domain in full, completed from reference TRBV7-9 and TRBJ1-5, reads DTGVSQNPRHKITKRGQNVTFRCDPISEHNRLYWYRQTLGQGPEFLTYFQNEAQLEKSRLLSDRFSAERPKGSFSTLEIQRTEQGDSAMYLCASSFGQGRNQPQHFGDGTRLSIL.

This clonotype was seen repeatedly, ten times or more. This chain connects TRBV12-3 or TRBV12-4 to TRBJ2-3; D unresolved. V dropped 4 bases and J dropped 2 bases, with 4 bases sitting between them. This CDR3 region has 12 residues. The CDR3 region has the DNA TGTGCCAGCAGTTCCCTCACAGATACGCAGTATTTT. Translation gives CASSSLTDTQYF.

This clonotype has at least ten counts. The chain uses TRBV25-1 and TRBJ2-7, with D possibly being TRBD2 (5 bases). Germline values: CDR1 MGHDK, CDR2 SYGVNS. The CDR3 sequence is 13 residues long. V dropped 0 bases and J dropped 7 bases, with 10 bases sitting between them. The chain's CDR3 is CASSEYAGMEQYF. As DNA, the CDR3 is TGTGCCAGCAGTGAATATGCCGGGATGGAGCAGTACTTC.

This clonotype appeared many times. The J gene is TRBJ1-6, the V gene TRBV9; D is possibly TRBD1 (5 bases). Between the trimmed V and J ends, which lost 3 bases and 11 bases, there was a span of 12 bases. This CDR3 region has 13 residues. Germline V gene lookup returns CDR1 SGDLS and CDR2 YYNGEE. CDR3: CASSGGSVAPLHF. CDR3 DNA: TGTGCCAGCAGCGGGGGCAGTGTGGCACCCCTCCACTTT.

This clonotype was seen repeatedly, ten times or more. This sequence joins TRBV29-1 and TRBJ2-1; possible D gene TRBD2, 6 bases. The CDR3 loop spans 14 amino acids. V was cut by 7 bases and J by 6 bases, with 19 bases left in between. Per the germline V gene, CDR1 is SQVTM and CDR2 is ANQGSEA. As DNA, the CDR3 is TGCAGCGGAAACCGGGACTCAGGAGGCAATGAGCAGTTCTTC. Its protein is CSGNRDSGGNEQFF.

This clonotype was observed many times. The chain carries TRBV7-2 and TRBJ2-1; D gene ambiguous. Germline CDR1 is SGHTA and CDR2 is FQGNSA. V lost 1 base, J lost 10 bases, and 11 bases lay in between. The CDR3 is 13 residues long. Written as DNA, the CDR3 is TGTGCCAGCAGCTTAGGAAGGGATCGCGAGCAGTTCTTC. This codes for CASSLGRDREQFF.

This clonotype was observed at least ten times. The chain's CDR3 is CASSLGAANTEAFF. For the CDR3, the DNA is TGTGCCAGCAGCTTAGGGGCAGCGAACACTGAAGCTTTCTTT. The rearrangement joins TRBV7-8 to TRBJ1-1; D gene ambiguous. The germline CDR1 and CDR2 sequences are SGHVS and FQNEAQ. The CDR3 totals 14 residues. The V gene lost 1 base and the J gene lost 1 base, with 7 bases spanning the gap.

This clonotype showed up many times. The chain has TRBV12-3 or TRBV12-4 and TRBJ2-1, with D uncertain. The germline V and J ends were trimmed by 2 bases and 4 bases, with 9 bases remaining between them. CDR3 length: 14 residues. CDR3 protein: CASSLIQDYNEQFF. The CDR3 region has the DNA TGTGCCAGCAGTTTAATCCAGGATTACAATGAGCAGTTCTTC.

This clonotype appeared many times. This chain connects TRBV20-1 to TRBJ2-7; no reliable D call. V was trimmed by 3 bases and J by 3 bases, leaving 15 bases between them. The CDR3 has 14 residues. CDR1 DFQATT and CDR2 SNEGSKA come from the germline V gene (reference sequence). DNA for the CDR3: TGCAGTGCTAGCCACTGGACGGAGATCTACGAGCAGTACTTC. Translating it yields CSASHWTEIYEQYF.

This clonotype has a count of ten or more. The genes are TRBV5-1 and TRBJ2-3; D tentatively fits TRBD1 or TRBD2 (5 bases each). Per the germline V gene, CDR1 is SGHRS and CDR2 is YFSETQ. V lost 3 bases, J lost 1 base, and 15 bases lay in between. The CDR3 runs to 16 residues. The CDR3 is CASSWSGWGRTDTQYF. The DNA for the CDR3 is TGCGCCAGCAGCTGGTCGGGTTGGGGACGCACAGATACGCAGTATTTT. The variable domain in full, with the rest retrieved from reference TRBV5-1 and TRBJ2-3, is KAGVTQTPRYLIKTRGQQVTLSCSPISGHRSVSWYQQTPGQGLQFLFEYFSETQRNKGNFPGRFSGRQFSNSRSEMNVSTLELGDSALYLCASSWSGWGRTDTQYFGPGTRLTVL.

This clonotype was seen repeatedly, ten times or more. V gene TRBV7-9 combines with J gene TRBJ2-6; a possible D gene is TRBD2 (6 bases). Germline loops: CDR1 SEHNR, CDR2 FQNEAQ (reference sequence). The V gene lost 5 bases and the J gene lost 1 base, with 12 bases spanning the gap. The CDR3 is 16 residues long. The CDR3 DNA follows: TGTGCCAGCAGCCCGCCTGGGGGGTCTGGGGCCAACGTCCTGACTTTC. As protein: CASSPPGGSGANVLTF.

The sample holds many counts of this clonotype. The chain is built from TRBV4-1 and TRBJ2-7; D is unresolved. CDR1 is MGHRA, CDR2 YSYEKL, per germline. V dropped 0 bases and J dropped 3 bases, with 12 bases sitting between them. The CDR3 length is 15 residues. Here the CDR3 DNA reads TGCGCCAGCAGCCAAGATAGGCAAGGGTACTACGAGCAGTACTTC. Amino acids: CASSQDRQGYYEQYF.

In its sample, this clonotype was seen many times. The chain combines TRBV20-1 with TRBJ2-7, with D possibly TRBD1 on 6 matching bases. Per the germline V gene, CDR1 is DFQATT and CDR2 is SNEGSKA (reference sequence). CDR3 length: 14 amino acids. Between the trimmed V and J ends, which lost 7 bases and 0 bases, there was a span of 16 bases. The CDR3 DNA sequence: TGCAGTGTTGTAACGGGACACGGCTCCTACGAGCAGTACTTC. Translating it yields CSVVTGHGSYEQYF.

The rearrangement uses TRBV7-2 and TRBJ2-3; D gene unclear. Germline V gene data show CDR1 as SGHTA and CDR2 as FQGNSA. The CDR3 sequence is 13 residues long. Between the trimmed V and J ends, which lost 6 bases and 0 bases, there was a span of 7 bases. CDR3 amino acids: CASRDGSTDTQYF. The CDR3 nucleotides read TGTGCCAGCAGGGATGGGAGCACAGATACGCAGTATTTT.

This clonotype was found many times. The chain is built from TRBV5-5 and TRBJ2-1; D uncertain. The ends were cut back, 8 bases at V and 5 bases at J, with 14 bases in the middle. This CDR3 is built from 13 residues. The germline gives CDR1 SGHKS, CDR2 YYEKEE (reference sequence). The CDR3 is CASGEVNNNEQFF. The DNA for the CDR3 is TGTGCCAGTGGTGAGGTAAACAACAATGAGCAGTTCTTC. Filled out from reference TRBV5-5 and TRBJ2-1, the complete variable domain reads DAGVTQSPTHLIKTRGQQVTLRCSPISGHKSVSWYQQVLGQGPQFIFQYYEKEERGRGNFPDRFSARQFPNYSSELNVNALLLGDSALYLCASGEVNNNEQFFGPGTRLTVL.

As concerns this clonotype: A read error is possible here, since a much larger clone lies one base away. The chain is built from TRBV2 and TRBJ1-5; tentatively, D is TRBD1 (5 bases). Germline CDR1 is SNHLY and CDR2 is FYNNEI. This CDR3 contains 16 residues. CDR3 sequence (DNA): TGTGCCAGCAGTGAAGCCTCCCTCAGGGTGAATCAGCACCAGCATTTT. It codes for CASSEASLRVNQHQHF.

A word on this clonotype: This may be a read error: a much more frequent sequence differs by one nucleotide. The gene calls are TRBV11-2 and TRBJ2-5, with 12 bases aligning to TRBD2. The V gene's germline CDR1 is SGHAT and CDR2 FQNNGV. CDR3 length equals 14 residues. CDR3 in amino acids: CASRRLAGVENQYF. DNA of the CDR3: TGTGCCAGCAGAAGACTAGCGGGGGTAGAGAACCAGTACTTC.

This clonotype was detected ten times or more. The chain uses TRBV9 and TRBJ2-1; TRBD2 aligns across 11 bases. After removal of 0 bases from V and 5 bases from J, the junction contained 1 base not matched to a gene. There are 15 residues in the CDR3. CDR1 is SGDLS and CDR2 is YYNGEE in the germline V gene. CDR3 region: CASSVDSGGDNEQFF. In DNA form, the CDR3 reads TGTGCCAGCAGCGTAGATAGCGGGGGGGACAATGAGCAGTTCTTC.